Sequencing of this TCR beta chain was carried out in a study of shared clonotypes between healthy human individuals. In regard to this clone: Its antigen is unidentified.

Trimming stripped 2 bases from V and 0 bases from J, with 15 bases between. In germline, CDR1 is SEHNR, CDR2 FQNEAQ (reference sequence). The CDR3 sequence is 17 residues long. Here immunoSEQ multiplex PCR was the method, and the copy in TCRdb shows in-frame clones only, minus some. The profile covers about 2.3 million clones, with roughly 93% appearing a single time and 0.35% to 0.45% taken by the ten largest. Study-level results: With few donors, the genetic and exposure-history diversity represented was limited. Some naive CD4 clonotypes, roughly 5%, turned up in common across several donors.

V and J are TRBV7-9 and TRBJ2-3; D assignment may be TRBD1 or TRBD2 (5 bases each). The TCR originated in a man aged 18-30 years in good health. Some clones in this sample may be carry-over from other donors' samples. The sequenced material came from naive CD4+ T cells from PBMCs. Sample subset: CD45RA+ positively selected. DNA for the CDR3: TGTGCCAGCAGCTTATCGAGGGGACCTCATAGCACAGATACGCAGTATTTT. This codes for CASSLSRGPHSTDTQYF.